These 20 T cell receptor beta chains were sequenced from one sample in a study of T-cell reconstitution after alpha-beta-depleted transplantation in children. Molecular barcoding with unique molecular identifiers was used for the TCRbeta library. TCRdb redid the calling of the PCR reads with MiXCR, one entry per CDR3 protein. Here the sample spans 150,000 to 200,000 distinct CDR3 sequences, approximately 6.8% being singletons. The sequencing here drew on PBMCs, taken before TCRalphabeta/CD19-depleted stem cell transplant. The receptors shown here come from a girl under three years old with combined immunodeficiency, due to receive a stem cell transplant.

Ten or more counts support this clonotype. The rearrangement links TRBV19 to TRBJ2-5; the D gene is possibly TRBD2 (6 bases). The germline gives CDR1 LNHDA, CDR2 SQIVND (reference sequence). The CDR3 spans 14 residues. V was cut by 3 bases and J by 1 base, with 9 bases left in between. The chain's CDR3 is CASSIRDFQETQYF. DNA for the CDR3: TGTGCCAGTAGTATCCGGGACTTCCAAGAGACCCAGTACTTC.

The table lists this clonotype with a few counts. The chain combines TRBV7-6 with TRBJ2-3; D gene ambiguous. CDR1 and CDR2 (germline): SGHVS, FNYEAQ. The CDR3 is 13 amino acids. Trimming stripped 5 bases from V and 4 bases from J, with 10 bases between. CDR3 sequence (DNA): TGTGCCAGCAGCCTCACGGCCCCAGATACGCAGTATTTT. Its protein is CASSLTAPDTQYF.

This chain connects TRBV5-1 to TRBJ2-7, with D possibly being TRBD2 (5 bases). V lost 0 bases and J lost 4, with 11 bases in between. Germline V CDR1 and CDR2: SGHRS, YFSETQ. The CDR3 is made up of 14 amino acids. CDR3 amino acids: CASSLVSEGYEQYF. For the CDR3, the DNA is TGCGCCAGCAGCTTGGTTTCCGAGGGATACGAGCAGTACTTC.

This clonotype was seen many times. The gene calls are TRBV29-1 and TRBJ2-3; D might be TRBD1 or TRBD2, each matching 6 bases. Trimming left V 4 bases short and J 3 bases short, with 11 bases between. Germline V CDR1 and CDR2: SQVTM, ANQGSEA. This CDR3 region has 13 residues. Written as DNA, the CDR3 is TGCAGCGTTGTTCGGGGGCTGACAGATACGCAGTATTTT. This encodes CSVVRGLTDTQYF.

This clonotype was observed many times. In DNA, the CDR3 is TGTGCCAGCTCACAAAGGCGGGAGGGCCAATCCTACGAGCAGTACTTC. Translating gives CASSQRREGQSYEQYF. The rearrangement joins TRBV18 to TRBJ2-7, with TRBD2 matching 9 bases. The CDR3 loop spans 16 amino acids. The junction had 8 bases not matched to a gene; V was cut back by 4 bases and J by 1 base. CDR1 is KGHSH and CDR2 is LQKENI in the germline V gene.

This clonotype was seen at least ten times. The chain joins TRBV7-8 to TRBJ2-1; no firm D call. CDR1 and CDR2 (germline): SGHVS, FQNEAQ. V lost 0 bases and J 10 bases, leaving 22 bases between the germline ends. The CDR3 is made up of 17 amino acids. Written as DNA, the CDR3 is TGTGCCAGCAGCTTAGCCTATGCCCCAATCTTCTTAGGCGAGCAGTTCTTC. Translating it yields CASSLAYAPIFLGEQFF.

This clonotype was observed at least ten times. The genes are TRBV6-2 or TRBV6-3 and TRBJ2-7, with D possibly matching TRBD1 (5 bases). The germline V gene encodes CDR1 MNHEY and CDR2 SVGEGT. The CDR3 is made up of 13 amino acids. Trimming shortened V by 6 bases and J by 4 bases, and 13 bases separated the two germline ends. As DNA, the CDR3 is TGTGCCAGCAGCGATCCTGGGGCATACGAGCAGTACTTC. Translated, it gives CASSDPGAYEQYF.

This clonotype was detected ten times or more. CDR3 in DNA: TGTGCCAGCATTCGGGGGAATCTCTTATCTGAAGCTTTCTTT. Translated: CASIRGNLLSEAFF. The genes are TRBV25-1 and TRBJ1-1; D may be TRBD1 (5 bases). V was trimmed by 7 bases and J by 6 bases, leaving 18 bases between them. Germline V gene lookup returns CDR1 MGHDK and CDR2 SYGVNS. This CDR3 contains 14 residues. Based on the CDR3 plus reference TRBV25-1 and TRBJ1-1, the full variable domain is EADIYQTPRYLVIGTGKKITLECSQTMGHDKMYWYQQDPGMELHLIHYSYGVNSTEKGDLSSESTVSRIRTEHFPLTLESARPSHTSQYLCASIRGNLLSEAFFGQGTRLTVV.

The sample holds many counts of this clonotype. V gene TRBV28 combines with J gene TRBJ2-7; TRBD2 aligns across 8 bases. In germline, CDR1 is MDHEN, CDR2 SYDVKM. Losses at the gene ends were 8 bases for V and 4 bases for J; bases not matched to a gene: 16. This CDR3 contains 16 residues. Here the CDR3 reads CASGPFPGGPSYEQYF. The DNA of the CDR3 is TGTGCCAGCGGCCCCTTCCCGGGAGGGCCGAGTTACGAGCAGTACTTC.

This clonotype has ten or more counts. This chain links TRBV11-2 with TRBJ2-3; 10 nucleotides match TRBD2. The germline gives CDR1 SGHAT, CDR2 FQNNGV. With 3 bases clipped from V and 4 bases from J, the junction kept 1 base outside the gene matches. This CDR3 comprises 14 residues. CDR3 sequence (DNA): TGTGCCAGCAGCTTCCTAGCGGGAGCAGATACGCAGTATTTT. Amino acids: CASSFLAGADTQYF.

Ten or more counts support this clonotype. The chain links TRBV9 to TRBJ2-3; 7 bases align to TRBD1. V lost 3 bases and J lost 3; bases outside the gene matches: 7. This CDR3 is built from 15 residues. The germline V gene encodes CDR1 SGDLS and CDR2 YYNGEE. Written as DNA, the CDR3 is TGTGCCAGCAGCGGGACAGGTCTGGAAACAGATACGCAGTATTTT. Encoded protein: CASSGTGLETDTQYF.

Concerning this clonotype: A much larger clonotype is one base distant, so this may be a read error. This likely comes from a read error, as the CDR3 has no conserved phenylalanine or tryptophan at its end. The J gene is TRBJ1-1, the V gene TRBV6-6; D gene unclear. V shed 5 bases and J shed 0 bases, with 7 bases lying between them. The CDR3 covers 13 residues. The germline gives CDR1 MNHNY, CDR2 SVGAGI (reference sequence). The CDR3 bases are TGTGCCAGCAGTCCGAAGATGAACACTGAAGCTTTCTAT. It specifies CASSPKMNTEAFY.

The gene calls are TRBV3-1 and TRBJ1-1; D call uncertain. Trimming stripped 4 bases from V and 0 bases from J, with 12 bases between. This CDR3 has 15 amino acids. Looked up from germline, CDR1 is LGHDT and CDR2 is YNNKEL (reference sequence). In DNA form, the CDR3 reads TGTGCCAGCAGCCCCCCCGGCAGGCTGAACACTGAAGCTTTCTTT. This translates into CASSPPGRLNTEAFF.

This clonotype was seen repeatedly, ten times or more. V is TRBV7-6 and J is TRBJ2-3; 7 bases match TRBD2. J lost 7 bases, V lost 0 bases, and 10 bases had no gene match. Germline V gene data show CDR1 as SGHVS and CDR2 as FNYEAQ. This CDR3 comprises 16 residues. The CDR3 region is CASSLAAAGEPYTQYF. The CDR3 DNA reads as TGTGCCAGCAGCTTAGCGGCCGCGGGGGAACCTTATACGCAGTATTTT.

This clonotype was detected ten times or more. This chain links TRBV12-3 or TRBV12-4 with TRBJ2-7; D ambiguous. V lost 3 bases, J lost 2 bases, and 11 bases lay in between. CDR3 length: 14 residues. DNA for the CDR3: TGTGCCAGCAGTTTTAAGCCAGCCCCCTACGAGCAGTACTTC. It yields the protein CASSFKPAPYEQYF.

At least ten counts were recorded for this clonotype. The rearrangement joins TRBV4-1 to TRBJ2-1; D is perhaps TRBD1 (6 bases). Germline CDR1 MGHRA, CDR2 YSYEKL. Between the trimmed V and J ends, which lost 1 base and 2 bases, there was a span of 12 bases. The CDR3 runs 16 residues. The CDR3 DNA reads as TGCGCCAGCAGCCAAGGTCAACAGGGACCCTACAATGAGCAGTTCTTC. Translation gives CASSQGQQGPYNEQFF.

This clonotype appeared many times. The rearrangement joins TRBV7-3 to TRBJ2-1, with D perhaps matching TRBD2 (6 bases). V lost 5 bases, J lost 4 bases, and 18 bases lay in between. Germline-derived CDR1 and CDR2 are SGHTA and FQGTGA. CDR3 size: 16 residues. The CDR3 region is CASSRTRASAYNEQFF. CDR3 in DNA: TGTGCCAGCAGCCGAACGAGGGCTAGCGCGTACAATGAGCAGTTCTTC.

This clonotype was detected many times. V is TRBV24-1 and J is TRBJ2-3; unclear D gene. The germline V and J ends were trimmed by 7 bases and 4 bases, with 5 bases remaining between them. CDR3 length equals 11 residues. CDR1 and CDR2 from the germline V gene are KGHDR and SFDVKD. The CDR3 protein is CATSAADTQYF. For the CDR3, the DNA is TGTGCCACCAGCGCGGCAGATACGCAGTATTTT.

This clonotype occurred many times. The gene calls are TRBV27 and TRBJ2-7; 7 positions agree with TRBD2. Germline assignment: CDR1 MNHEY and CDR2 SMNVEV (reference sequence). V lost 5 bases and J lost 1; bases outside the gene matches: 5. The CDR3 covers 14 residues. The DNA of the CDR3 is TGTGCCAGCAGTCTGGGGGAGGGGTCCTACGAGCAGTACTTC. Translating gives CASSLGEGSYEQYF.

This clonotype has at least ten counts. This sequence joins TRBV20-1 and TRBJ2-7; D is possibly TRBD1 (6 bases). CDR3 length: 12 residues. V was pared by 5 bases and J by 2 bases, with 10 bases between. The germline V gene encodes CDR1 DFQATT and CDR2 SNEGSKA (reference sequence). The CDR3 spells CSALDRTYEQYF. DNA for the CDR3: TGCAGTGCTCTAGACAGGACCTACGAGCAGTACTTC.